The rows below give T cell receptor beta chains drawn from one sample of a study of blood T cell repertoires in COVID-19. Only in-frame clones appear in the TCRdb table, and some are missing; sequencing was by immunoSEQ multiplex PCR. The sample consists of more than 95,000 clones, 87% of them appearing once. Sequenced: peripheral blood. All receptors come from a man in his forties or fifties with acute or convalescent COVID-19. Both conserved end residues are part of each CDR3. Each record gives: J gene, V gene, clone size, D gene, CDR3 DNA, CDR3 protein. A D gene is named only where the DNA matches it firmly. Part of the rows lack a size; the others show once, few, many or a class for expanded clones.

j_gene: TRBJ2-1
v_gene: TRBV21-1
abundance: -
d_gene: -
CDR3nt: TGTGCCAGCAGCCCCAGTCCCCGGGACAGCGACTGCAATGAGCAGTTCTTC
CDR3aa: CASSPSPRDSDCNEQFF

j_gene: TRBJ2-5
v_gene: TRBV24-1
abundance: -
d_gene: -
CDR3nt: TGTGCCACCAGTGATGGTGGGACATATCAAGAGACCCAGTACTTC
CDR3aa: CATSDGGTYQETQYF

j_gene: TRBJ2-7
v_gene: TRBV30
abundance: -
d_gene: TRBD1
CDR3nt: TGTGCCTGGGGGACAGTCTCCTACGAGCAGTACTTC
CDR3aa: CAWGTVSYEQYF

j_gene: TRBJ2-2
v_gene: TRBV19
abundance: -
d_gene: -
CDR3nt: TGTGCCAGTTACCCGAGGTACGGCCCGAACACCGGGGAGCTGTTTTTT
CDR3aa: CASYPRYGPNTGELFF

j_gene: TRBJ2-5
v_gene: TRBV19
abundance: -
d_gene: TRBD1
CDR3nt: TGTGCCACCGGAAACAGGGGGCGAGGAGAGACCCAGTACTTC
CDR3aa: CATGNRGRGETQYF

j_gene: TRBJ1-5
v_gene: TRBV20-1
abundance: -
d_gene: -
CDR3nt: TGCAGTGCTAGTGGGGGGGGGAATCAGCCCCAGCATTTT
CDR3aa: CSASGGGNQPQHF

j_gene: TRBJ2-1
v_gene: TRBV19
abundance: -
d_gene: TRBD2
CDR3nt: TGTGCCAGTAGTCCCCGGGACCCGGGACTACGCAATGAGCAGTTCTTC
CDR3aa: CASSPRDPGLRNEQFF

j_gene: TRBJ2-7
v_gene: TRBV5-1
abundance: -
d_gene: -
CDR3nt: TGCGCCAGCAGCTTGGAGGGGAATGCCTACGAGCAGTACTTC
CDR3aa: CASSLEGNAYEQYF

j_gene: TRBJ2-3
v_gene: TRBV28
abundance: -
d_gene: -
CDR3nt: TGTGCCAGCAGAGATCGTACTGGCGGGACTAGCACAGATACGCAGTATTTT
CDR3aa: CASRDRTGGTSTDTQYF

j_gene: TRBJ2-1
v_gene: TRBV6-6
abundance: -
d_gene: -
CDR3nt: TGTGCCAGCACCCTCAGCGGGTCCTCCTACAATGAGCAGTTCTTC
CDR3aa: CASTLSGSSYNEQFF

j_gene: TRBJ2-3
v_gene: TRBV14
abundance: few
d_gene: -
CDR3nt: TGTGCCAGCTCCAATTACGGTGCATCGACGCAGTATTTT
CDR3aa: CASSNYGASTQYF

j_gene: TRBJ1-5
v_gene: TRBV19
abundance: few
d_gene: -
CDR3nt: TGTGCCAGTAGTTCCCTTCGTTGGGGCCGCAGTGACAATCAGCCCCAGCATTTT
CDR3aa: CASSSLRWGRSDNQPQHF

j_gene: TRBJ1-2
v_gene: TRBV10-2
abundance: once
d_gene: TRBD1
CDR3nt: TGCGCCAAATTGGACAGGGTCGATGGCTACACCTTC
CDR3aa: CAKLDRVDGYTF

j_gene: TRBJ1-6
v_gene: TRBV25-1
abundance: -
d_gene: TRBD1
CDR3nt: TGTGCCAGCAGCTATACAGGGGGTTTTTCACCCCTCCACTTT
CDR3aa: CASSYTGGFSPLHF

j_gene: TRBJ2-2
v_gene: TRBV7-6
abundance: -
d_gene: -
CDR3nt: TGTGCCACCAACCGGAAGGGGTCGAACACCGGGGAGCTGTTTTTT
CDR3aa: CATNRKGSNTGELFF

j_gene: TRBJ2-5
v_gene: TRBV5-6
abundance: -
d_gene: -
CDR3nt: TGTGCCAGCAGCGCGGGTGCGCGGGAGACCCAGTACTTC
CDR3aa: CASSAGARETQYF

j_gene: TRBJ1-1
v_gene: TRBV5-1
abundance: -
d_gene: -
CDR3nt: TGCGCCAGCAGCTTCGTCCGGGGTTTGAACACTGAAGCTTTCTTT
CDR3aa: CASSFVRGLNTEAFF

j_gene: TRBJ2-1
v_gene: TRBV9
abundance: -
d_gene: -
CDR3nt: TGTGCCAGCAGCGTAGGGGCGCGATCTGAGCAGTTCTTC
CDR3aa: CASSVGARSEQFF

j_gene: TRBJ1-6
v_gene: TRBV28
abundance: -
d_gene: TRBD1
CDR3nt: TGTGCCAGCACCTGGACAGGGGGCGCCTATAATTCACCCCTCCACTTT
CDR3aa: CASTWTGGAYNSPLHF

j_gene: TRBJ2-3
v_gene: TRBV28
abundance: -
d_gene: -
CDR3nt: TGTGCCAGCAGTTTTGGGGGGTTGGCTACGCAGTATTTT
CDR3aa: CASSFGGLATQYF

j_gene: TRBJ2-7
v_gene: TRBV2
abundance: -
d_gene: TRBD2
CDR3nt: TGTGCCAGCAGTCCTGGGACTAGCGCATCCGAGCAGTACTTC
CDR3aa: CASSPGTSASEQYF